This TCR beta chain emerged from a study of T cell repertoires in cytomegalovirus infection (dated by TCRdb to about 2019). Context from the whole study: The peptide stimulations were aimed at well-studied HLA-B-restricted epitopes as well as recently identified HLA-C-restricted CMV epitopes, whose presentation resists viral immunomodulation. Donor HLA type was relevant to the analysis, because carriage of CMV infection together with the matching HLA type was indicated by public TCR beta signatures.

What the study reported, not specific to this receptor: The ex vivo response was dominated by HLA-C-restricted CMV-specific TCR beta clonotypes, which also provided the single most frequent clonotype in two of eight donors. Carriers of CMV infection plus the relevant HLA type were discriminated by the cumulative frequency of public TCR beta family members in the study cohort and in an independent roughly 400-donor cohort.

The germline V gene (reference sequence) sets CDR1 to SEHNR and CDR2 to FQNEAQ. Clipping removes 5 bases from V and 4 bases from J, with 5 as the unmatched junction base count. Measured from the cysteine to the phenylalanine, the CDR3 is 14 residues long. Just the 42-base CDR3 DNA is kept, in frame starting at base 1. TCRdb names Illumina HiSeq 1500 as the instrument used. TCRdb reworked the public reads: Q25 trimming with fastp, MiXCR clone assembly, productive beta chains retained. Every CDR3 protein is listed once, alongside the most common genes and DNA of its rows. A total of around 430,000 distinct CDR3 sequences appear in this sample, approximately 40% of them only once. Jointly, the top ten make up just under 45% of the sample. In this sample, this clonotype turned up a few times. There is no known antigen for this receptor. No much larger clone exists at a distance of one base, and base qualities are not known.

The treatment or condition tag for this specimen amounts to: in vitro stimulation with specific CMV peptide epitopes to enrich CMV-specific T cells. The sequence derives from a human donor in good health (CMV status not recorded). Some clones in this sample may be carry-over from other donors' samples. This specimen was cultured PBMCs, taken from culture after CMV antigen stimulation. The rearranged segments are TRBV7-9 and TRBJ2-7; 10 nucleotides in the junction match TRBD1. The CDR3 sequence is CASSHRDRGYEQYF. The sequence in DNA is TGTGCCAGCAGCCACCGGGACAGGGGATACGAGCAGTACTTC.